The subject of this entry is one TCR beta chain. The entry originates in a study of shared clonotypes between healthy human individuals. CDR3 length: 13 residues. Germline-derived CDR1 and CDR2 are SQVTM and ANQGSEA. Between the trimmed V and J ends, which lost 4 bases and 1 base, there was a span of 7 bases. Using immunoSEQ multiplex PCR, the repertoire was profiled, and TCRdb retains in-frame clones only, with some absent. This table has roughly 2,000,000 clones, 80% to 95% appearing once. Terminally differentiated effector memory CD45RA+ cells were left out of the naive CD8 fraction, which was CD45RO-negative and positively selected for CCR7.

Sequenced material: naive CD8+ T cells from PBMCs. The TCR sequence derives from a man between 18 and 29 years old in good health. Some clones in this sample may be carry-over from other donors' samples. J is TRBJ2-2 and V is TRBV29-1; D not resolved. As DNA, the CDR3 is TGCAGCGTTGGAAGAGAGAACACCGGGGAGCTGTTTTTT. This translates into CSVGRENTGELFF.